Listed here is a single T cell receptor beta chain. As originally analysed: Researchers report that nucleated cell counts were estimated from reference gene primer amplification. Using immunoSEQ multiplex PCR, the repertoire was profiled, and TCRdb retains in-frame clones only, with some absent. Clone size and the V and J calls come from that table; the DNA yielded D and trimming. The sample gives 95,000 to 120,000 clones, 70% to 90% of which show up once; roughly 8.1% is in the top ten. CDR1 KGHSH and CDR2 LQKENI come from the germline V gene. V was clipped by 2 bases and J by 2 bases; unmatched bases: 8. The CDR3 spans 16 residues. This entry comes from a study of blood T cell repertoires in COVID-19. Study at large: PBMCs, B-cell-depleted T cells, or T cells were the source of the cDNA or gDNA that made up the material.

The chain is built from TRBV18 and TRBJ2-5; 7 bases map to TRBD1. The sample was peripheral blood. This clonotype was obtained from a woman aged 70-85 years who had recovered from COVID-19. The CDR3 here is CASSPAHSGGQETQYF. In nucleotides, the CDR3 is TGTGCCAGCTCACCAGCCCACTCAGGGGGACAAGAGACCCAGTACTTC. The full variable domain, its missing parts supplied by reference TRBV18 and TRBJ2-5, is NAGVMQNPRHLVRRRGQEARLRCSPMKGHSHVYWYRQLPEEGLKFMVYLQKENIIDESGMPKERFSAEFPKEGPSILRIQQVVRGDSAAYFCASSPAHSGGQETQYFGPGTRLLVL.